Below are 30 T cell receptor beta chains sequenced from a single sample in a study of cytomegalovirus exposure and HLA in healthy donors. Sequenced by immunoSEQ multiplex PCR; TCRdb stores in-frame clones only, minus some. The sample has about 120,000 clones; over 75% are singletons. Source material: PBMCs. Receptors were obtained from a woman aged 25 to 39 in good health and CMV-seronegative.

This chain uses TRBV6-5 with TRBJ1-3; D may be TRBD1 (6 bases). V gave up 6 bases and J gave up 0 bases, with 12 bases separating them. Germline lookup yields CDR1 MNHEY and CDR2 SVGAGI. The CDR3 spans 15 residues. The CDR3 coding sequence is TGTGCCAGCAGCTCCACAGGGACCTCTGGAAACACCATATATTTT. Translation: CASSSTGTSGNTIYF.

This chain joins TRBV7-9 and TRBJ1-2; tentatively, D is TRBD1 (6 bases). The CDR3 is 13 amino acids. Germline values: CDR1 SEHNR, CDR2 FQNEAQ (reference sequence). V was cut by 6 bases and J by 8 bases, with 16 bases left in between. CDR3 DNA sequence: TGTGCCAGCAGTTCTACCGGGACAACGGGCTACACCTTC. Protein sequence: CASSSTGTTGYTF.

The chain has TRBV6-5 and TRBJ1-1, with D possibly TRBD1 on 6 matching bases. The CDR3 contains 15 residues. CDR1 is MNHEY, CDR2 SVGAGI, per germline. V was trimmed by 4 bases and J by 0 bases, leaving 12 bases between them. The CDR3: CASSSGQALNTEAFF. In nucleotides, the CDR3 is TGTGCCAGCAGTTCGGGACAAGCCTTGAACACTGAAGCTTTCTTT.

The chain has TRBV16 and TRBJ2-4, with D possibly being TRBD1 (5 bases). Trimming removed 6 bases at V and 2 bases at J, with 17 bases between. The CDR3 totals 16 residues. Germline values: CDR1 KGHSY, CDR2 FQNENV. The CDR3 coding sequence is TGTGCCAGCAGTCAGCAGGGTTTCGAAACCAAAAACATTCAGTACTTC. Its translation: CASSQQGFETKNIQYF.

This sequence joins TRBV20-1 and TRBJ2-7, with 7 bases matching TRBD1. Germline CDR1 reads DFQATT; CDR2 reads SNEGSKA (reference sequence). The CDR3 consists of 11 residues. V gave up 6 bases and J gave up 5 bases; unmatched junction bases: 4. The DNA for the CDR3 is TGCAGTGCCAATACAGGGGACGAGCAGTACTTC. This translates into CSANTGDEQYF.

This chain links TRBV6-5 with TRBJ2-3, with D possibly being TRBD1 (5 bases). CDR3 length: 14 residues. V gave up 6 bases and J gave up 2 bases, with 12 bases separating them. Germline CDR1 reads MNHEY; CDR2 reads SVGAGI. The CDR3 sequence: CASRWGPDTDTQYF. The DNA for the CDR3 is TGTGCCAGCAGATGGGGCCCGGACACAGATACGCAGTATTTT.

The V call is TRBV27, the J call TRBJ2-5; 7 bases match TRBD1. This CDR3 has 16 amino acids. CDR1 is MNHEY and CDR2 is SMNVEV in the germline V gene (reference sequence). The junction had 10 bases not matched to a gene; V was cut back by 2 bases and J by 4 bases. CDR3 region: CASSLGRQGVGETQYF. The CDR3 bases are TGTGCCAGCAGTTTAGGGCGACAGGGAGTGGGAGAGACCCAGTACTTC.

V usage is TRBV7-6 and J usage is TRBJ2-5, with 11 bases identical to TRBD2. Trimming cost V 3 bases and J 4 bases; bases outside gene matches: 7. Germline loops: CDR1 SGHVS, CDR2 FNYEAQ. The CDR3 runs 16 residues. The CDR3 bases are TGTGCCAGCAGCTTCCTGACTAGCGGGGAGGGAGAGACCCAGTACTTC. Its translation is CASSFLTSGEGETQYF.

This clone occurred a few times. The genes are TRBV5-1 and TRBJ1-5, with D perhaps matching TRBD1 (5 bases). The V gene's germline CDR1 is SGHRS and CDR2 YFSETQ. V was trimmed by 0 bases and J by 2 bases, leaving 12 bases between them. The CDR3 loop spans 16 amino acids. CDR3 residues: CASSLDGQGGNQPQHF. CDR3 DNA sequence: TGCGCCAGCAGCTTGGACGGGCAGGGTGGCAATCAGCCCCAGCATTTT.

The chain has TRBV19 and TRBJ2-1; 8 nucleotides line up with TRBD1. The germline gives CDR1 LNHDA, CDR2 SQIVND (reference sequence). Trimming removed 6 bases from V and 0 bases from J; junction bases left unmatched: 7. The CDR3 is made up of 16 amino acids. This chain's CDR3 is CASSRLGQASYNEQFF. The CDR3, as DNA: TGTGCCAGTAGCCGTTTGGGACAGGCCTCCTACAATGAGCAGTTCTTC.

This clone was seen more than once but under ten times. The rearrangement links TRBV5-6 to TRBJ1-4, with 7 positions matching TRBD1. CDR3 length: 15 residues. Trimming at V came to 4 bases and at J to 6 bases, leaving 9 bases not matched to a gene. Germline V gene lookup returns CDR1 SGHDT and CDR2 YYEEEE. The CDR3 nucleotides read TGTGCCAGCAGCCGGCCCGGCAGGGGGGATGAAAAACTGTTTTTT. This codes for CASSRPGRGDEKLFF.

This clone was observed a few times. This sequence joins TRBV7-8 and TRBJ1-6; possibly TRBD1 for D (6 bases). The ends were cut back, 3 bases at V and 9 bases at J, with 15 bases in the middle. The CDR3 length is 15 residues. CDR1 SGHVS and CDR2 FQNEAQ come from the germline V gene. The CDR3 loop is CASSFVQGKGSPLHF. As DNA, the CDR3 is TGTGCCAGCAGCTTTGTCCAGGGGAAAGGTTCACCCCTCCACTTT.

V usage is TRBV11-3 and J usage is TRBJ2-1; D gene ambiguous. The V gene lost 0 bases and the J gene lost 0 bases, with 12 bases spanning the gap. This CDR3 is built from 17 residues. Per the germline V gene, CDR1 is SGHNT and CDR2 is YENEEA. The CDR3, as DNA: TGTGCCAGCAGCTTAGACTCTTGGCGGAACTCCTACAATGAGCAGTTCTTC. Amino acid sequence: CASSLDSWRNSYNEQFF.

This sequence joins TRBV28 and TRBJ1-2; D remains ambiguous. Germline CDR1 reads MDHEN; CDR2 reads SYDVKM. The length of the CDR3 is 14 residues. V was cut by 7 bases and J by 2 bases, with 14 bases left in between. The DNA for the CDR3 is TGTGCCAGCACCCGCGACTCCCGAAACTATGGCTACACCTTC. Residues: CASTRDSRNYGYTF.

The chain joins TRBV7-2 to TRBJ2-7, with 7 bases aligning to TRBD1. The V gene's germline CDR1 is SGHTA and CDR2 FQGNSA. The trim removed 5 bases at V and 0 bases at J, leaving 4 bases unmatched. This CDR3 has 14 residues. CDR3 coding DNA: TGTGCCAGCAGCCTCTGGACAGGCTCCTACGAGCAGTACTTC. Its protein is CASSLWTGSYEQYF.

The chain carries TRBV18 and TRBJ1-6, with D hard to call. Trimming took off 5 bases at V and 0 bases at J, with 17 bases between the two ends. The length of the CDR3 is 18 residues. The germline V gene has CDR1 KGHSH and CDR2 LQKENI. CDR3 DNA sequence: TGTGCCAGCTCATCCCAGGTTTCTCCAGCCTCCTATAATTCACCCCTCCACTTT. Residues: CASSSQVSPASYNSPLHF.

CDR3 residues: CAWSSPGDSPLHF. DNA of the CDR3: TGTGCCTGGAGTTCCCCAGGGGATTCACCCCTCCACTTT. V and J are TRBV30 and TRBJ1-6; possible D gene TRBD1, 6 bases. Germline loops: CDR1 GTSNPN, CDR2 SVGIG (reference sequence). This CDR3 is 13 amino acids long. V lost 2 bases to trimming and J lost 8 bases, with 10 bases between them.

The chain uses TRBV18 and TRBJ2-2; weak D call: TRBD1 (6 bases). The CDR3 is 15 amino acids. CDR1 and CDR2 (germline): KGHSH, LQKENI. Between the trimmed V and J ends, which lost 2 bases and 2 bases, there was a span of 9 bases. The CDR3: CASSPRQVNTGELFF. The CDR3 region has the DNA TGTGCCAGCTCACCAAGACAGGTTAACACCGGGGAGCTGTTTTTT.

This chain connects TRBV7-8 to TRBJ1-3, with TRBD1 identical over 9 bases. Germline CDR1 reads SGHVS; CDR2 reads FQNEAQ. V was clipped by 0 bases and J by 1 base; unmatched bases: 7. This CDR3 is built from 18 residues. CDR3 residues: CASSLAAGTGNSGNTIYF. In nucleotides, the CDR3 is TGTGCCAGCAGCTTAGCGGCCGGGACAGGGAATTCTGGAAACACCATATATTTT.

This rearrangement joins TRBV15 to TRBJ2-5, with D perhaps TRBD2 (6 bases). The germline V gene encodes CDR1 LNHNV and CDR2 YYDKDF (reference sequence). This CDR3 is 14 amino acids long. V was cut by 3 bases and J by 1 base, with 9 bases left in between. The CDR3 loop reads CATSRGGSQETQYF. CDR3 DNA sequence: TGTGCCACCAGCAGGGGGGGAAGCCAAGAGACCCAGTACTTC. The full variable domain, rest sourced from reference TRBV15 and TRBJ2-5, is DAMVIQNPRYQVTQFGKPVTLSCSQTLNHNVMYWYQQKSSQAPKLLFHYYDKDFNNEADTPDNFQSRRPNTSFCFLDIRSPGLGDTAMYLCATSRGGSQETQYFGPGTRLLVL.

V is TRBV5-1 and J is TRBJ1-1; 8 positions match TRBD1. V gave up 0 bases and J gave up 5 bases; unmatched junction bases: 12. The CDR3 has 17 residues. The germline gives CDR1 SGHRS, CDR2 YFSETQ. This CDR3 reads CASSLASGGAFRTEAFF. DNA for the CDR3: TGCGCCAGCAGCTTGGCGTCAGGGGGCGCGTTTCGAACTGAAGCTTTCTTT.

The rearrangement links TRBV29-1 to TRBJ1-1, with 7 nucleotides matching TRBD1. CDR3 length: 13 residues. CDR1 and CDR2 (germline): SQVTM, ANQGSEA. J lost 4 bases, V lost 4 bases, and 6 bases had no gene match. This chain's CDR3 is CSVGTGTVTEAFF. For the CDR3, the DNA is TGCAGCGTTGGCACCGGGACAGTCACTGAAGCTTTCTTT.

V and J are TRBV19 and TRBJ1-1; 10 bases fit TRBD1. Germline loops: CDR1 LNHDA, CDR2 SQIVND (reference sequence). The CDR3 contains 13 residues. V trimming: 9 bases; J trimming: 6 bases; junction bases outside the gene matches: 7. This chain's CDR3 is CASLDRGTAEAFF. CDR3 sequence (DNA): TGTGCCAGCCTGGACAGGGGGACGGCTGAAGCTTTCTTT.

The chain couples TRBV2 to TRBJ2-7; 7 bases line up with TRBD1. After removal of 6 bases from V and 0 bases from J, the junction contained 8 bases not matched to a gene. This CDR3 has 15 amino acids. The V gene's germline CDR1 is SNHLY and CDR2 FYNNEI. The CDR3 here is CASSPDRAVSYEQYF. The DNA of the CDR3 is TGTGCCAGCAGCCCCGACAGGGCGGTCTCCTACGAGCAGTACTTC.

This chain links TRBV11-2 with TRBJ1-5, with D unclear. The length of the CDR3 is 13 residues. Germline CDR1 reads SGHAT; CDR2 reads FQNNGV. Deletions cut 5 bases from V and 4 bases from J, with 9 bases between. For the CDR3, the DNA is TGTGCCAGCAGCACGGGGAGAAATCAGCCCCAGCATTTT. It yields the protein CASSTGRNQPQHF.

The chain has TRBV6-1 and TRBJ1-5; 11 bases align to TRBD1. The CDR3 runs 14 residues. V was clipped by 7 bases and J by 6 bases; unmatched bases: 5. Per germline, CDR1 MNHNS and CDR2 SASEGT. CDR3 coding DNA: TGTGCCAGCAAAGGACAGGGGGCTGGTCAGCCCCAGCATTTT. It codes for CASKGQGAGQPQHF.

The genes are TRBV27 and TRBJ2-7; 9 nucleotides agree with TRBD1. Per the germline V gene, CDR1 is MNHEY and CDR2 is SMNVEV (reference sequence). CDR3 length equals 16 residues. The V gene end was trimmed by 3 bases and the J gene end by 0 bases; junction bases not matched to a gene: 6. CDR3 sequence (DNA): TGTGCCAGCAGTTTCCGCCGGGACAGGGACTCCTACGAGCAGTACTTC. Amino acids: CASSFRRDRDSYEQYF.

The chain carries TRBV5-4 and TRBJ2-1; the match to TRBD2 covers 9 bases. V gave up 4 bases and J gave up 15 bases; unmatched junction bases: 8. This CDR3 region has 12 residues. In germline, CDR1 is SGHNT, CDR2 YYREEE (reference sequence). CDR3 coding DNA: TGTGCCAGCAGCGTGACCGGGACTAGCCCGTTCTTC. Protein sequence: CASSVTGTSPFF.

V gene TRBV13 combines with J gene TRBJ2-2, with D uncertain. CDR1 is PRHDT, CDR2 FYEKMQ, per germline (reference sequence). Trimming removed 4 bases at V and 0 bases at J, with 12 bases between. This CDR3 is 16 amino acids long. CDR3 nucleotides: TGTGCCAGCAGCTCCGAGAGTGCCGCGAACACCGGGGAGCTGTTTTTT. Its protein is CASSSESAANTGELFF.

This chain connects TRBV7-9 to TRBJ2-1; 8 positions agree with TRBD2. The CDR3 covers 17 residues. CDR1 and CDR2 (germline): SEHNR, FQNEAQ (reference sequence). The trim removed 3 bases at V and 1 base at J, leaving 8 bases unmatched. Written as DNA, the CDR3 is TGTGCCAGCAGCTTGGGCGGGGGGAGCATTTCCTACAATGAGCAGTTCTTC. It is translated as CASSLGGGSISYNEQFF.